Presented here are 26 T cell receptor beta chains from one specimen sequenced in a study of T cells in Graves' hyperthyroidism and ophthalmopathy. The CDR3 regions of TCR beta were amplified from RNA transcripts. HTBI primers were employed in a first-round RT-PCR of the TCR CDR3. TCRdb re-called the multiplex PCR reads through MiXCR, storing one row per CDR3 protein. The repertoire includes 550,000 to 800,000 distinct CDR3 sequences, 16% of them detected once, and under 10% sits in the top ten. Sample: blood. The receptors were sampled from a man in his late teens or twenties with Graves' hyperthyroidism.

This clonotype was found a few times. A much more abundant neighbour one base away suggests this may be a read error. This chain links TRBV28 with TRBJ2-3; D uncertain. V dropped 7 bases and J dropped 1 base, with 21 bases sitting between them. Per the germline V gene, CDR1 is MDHEN and CDR2 is SYDVKM. The CDR3 has 17 residues. This CDR3 is CASTSTLAFRGTDTQYF. CDR3 bases: TGTGCCAGCACTTCAACCTTAGCATTCCGAGGCACAGATACGCAGTATTTT. The variable domain in full, with the rest retrieved from reference TRBV28 and TRBJ2-3, is DVKVTQSSRYLVKRTGEKVFLECVQDMDHENMFWYRQDPGLGLRLIYFSYDVKMKEKGDIPEGYSVSREKKERFSLILESASTNQTSMYLCASTSTLAFRGTDTQYFGPGTRLTVL.

The CDR3 is CASRPDGGYTEAFF. The CDR3, as DNA: TGTGCCAGCAGACCGGACGGAGGCTACACTGAAGCTTTCTTT. This chain uses TRBV6-2 or TRBV6-3 with TRBJ1-1; no reliable D call. Between the trimmed V and J ends, which lost 6 bases and 3 bases, there was a span of 14 bases. This CDR3 is built from 14 residues. Germline V lookup: CDR1 MNHEY, CDR2 SVGEGT.

The sample holds many counts of this clonotype. V is TRBV28 and J is TRBJ1-1; no definite D call. This CDR3 is 14 amino acids long. Deletions cut 2 bases from V and 3 bases from J, with 10 bases between. Germline V CDR1 and CDR2: MDHEN, SYDVKM. The CDR3, as DNA: TGTGCCAGCAGTTTAAGGGAGTTGGACACTGAAGCTTTCTTT. The encoded protein is CASSLRELDTEAFF.

Ten or more counts support this clonotype. The V and J genes are TRBV12-3 or TRBV12-4 and TRBJ2-4, with D unresolved. The CDR3 has 14 amino acids. Trimming stripped 6 bases from V and 8 bases from J, with 17 bases between. The CDR3, as DNA: TGTGCCAGCAGCGTGGGATCCCCCCAAGACATTCAGTACTTC. Protein: CASSVGSPQDIQYF.

The rearrangement joins TRBV19 to TRBJ1-2, with D perhaps matching TRBD1 (6 bases). Trimming pared 4 bases from V and 6 bases from J, leaving 15 bases between. Per the germline V gene, CDR1 is LNHDA and CDR2 is SQIVND (reference sequence). The CDR3 is 14 amino acids. The CDR3 sequence is CASSTQGRVDGYTF. CDR3 bases: TGTGCCAGTAGTACCCAGGGGCGGGTGGATGGCTACACCTTC.

This clonotype was seen more than once but under ten times. The rearrangement links TRBV20-1 to TRBJ2-7; D might be TRBD1 (5 bases). CDR1 is DFQATT, CDR2 SNEGSKA, per germline (reference sequence). The CDR3 runs 17 residues. Trimming left V 1 base short and J 5 bases short, with 24 bases between. CDR3: CSARAGVKDTVLHEQYF. The CDR3 nucleotides read TGCAGTGCTAGAGCCGGTGTCAAGGACACTGTGCTCCACGAGCAGTACTTC.

This clonotype showed up many times. The V and J genes are TRBV6-2 or TRBV6-3 and TRBJ2-7; the D is unclear. This CDR3 has 13 residues. From germline, CDR1 is MNHEY and CDR2 SVGEGT. Trimming took 2 bases from V and 1 from J, leaving 6 bases between them. The CDR3 DNA reads as TGTGCCAGCAGTTACGGGGATTCCTACGAGCAGTACTTC. This encodes CASSYGDSYEQYF.

This clonotype showed up just a few times. The rearrangement uses TRBV19 and TRBJ1-2; TRBD1 aligns across 7 bases. Germline CDR1 and CDR2: LNHDA and SQIVND (reference sequence). This CDR3 spans 14 amino acids. Trimming at V came to 8 bases and at J to 2 bases, leaving 8 bases not matched to a gene. The CDR3 DNA sequence: TGTGCCAGTCCGAGGGGACAGAAAAACTATGGCTACACCTTC. It encodes CASPRGQKNYGYTF.

This clonotype was counted many times. The chain carries TRBV7-2 and TRBJ2-2; 7 nucleotides line up with TRBD2. This CDR3 is 15 amino acids long. Germline-derived CDR1 and CDR2 are SGHTA and FQGNSA. V was clipped by 5 bases and J by 1 base; unmatched bases: 4. CDR3 amino acids: CASSPSSGNTGELFF. The CDR3 coding sequence is TGTGCCAGCAGCCCGTCTAGCGGGAACACCGGGGAGCTGTTTTTT.

This rearrangement joins TRBV20-1 to TRBJ1-2, with 10 bases matching TRBD1. Germline V gene sequence: CDR1 DFQATT, CDR2 SNEGSKA (reference sequence). V gave up 6 bases and J gave up 8 bases; unmatched junction bases: 9. CDR3 size: 13 residues. The CDR3 sequence: CSADRGLLEGYTF. CDR3 in DNA: TGCAGTGCAGACAGGGGGCTGTTGGAGGGCTACACCTTC.

This clonotype was seen many times. The gene calls are TRBV29-1 and TRBJ2-3; 10 nucleotides align to TRBD2. Per germline, CDR1 SQVTM and CDR2 ANQGSEA. V trimming: 3 bases; J trimming: 1 base; junction bases outside the gene matches: 4. The CDR3 sequence is 15 residues long. For the CDR3, the DNA is TGCAGCGTTGATATAGCGGGAGGTGGCACAGATACGCAGTATTTT. It is translated as CSVDIAGGGTDTQYF.

Remarks on this clonotype: This could be a read error, since a much larger clone is one nucleotide away. The chain carries TRBV9 and TRBJ2-1, with 10 nucleotides matching TRBD2. This CDR3 has 15 amino acids. Germline CDR1 reads SGDLS; CDR2 reads YYNGEE. The V and J ends lost 4 bases and 4 bases, in that order; junction bases with no gene match: 5. The CDR3 DNA reads as TGTGCCAGCAGCCAGGGACTAGCGAAATACAATGAGCAGTTCTTC. It codes for CASSQGLAKYNEQFF.

This clonotype was seen ten or more times. J is TRBJ1-2 and V is TRBV7-9; unclear D gene. This CDR3 region has 12 residues. V was pared by 5 bases and J by 5 bases, with 9 bases between. CDR1 and CDR2 from the germline V gene are SEHNR and FQNEAQ (reference sequence). The CDR3 sequence is CASSLNLYGYTF. In nucleotides, the CDR3 is TGTGCCAGCAGCCTGAACCTTTATGGCTACACCTTC.

This clonotype was seen a handful of times. A far larger clone is just one base off, so this is likely a read error. The rearrangement uses TRBV7-2 and TRBJ1-1; D unclear. V was pared by 6 bases and J by 3 bases, with 11 bases between. CDR3 length equals 13 residues. Germline V gene data show CDR1 as SGHTA and CDR2 as FQGNSA. CDR3 in DNA: TGTGCCAGCAGTTTAACACCGGACACTGAAGCTTTCTTT. This encodes CASSLTPDTEAFF.

This clonotype has a handful of counts. This chain joins TRBV9 and TRBJ1-1, with D unclear. Germline CDR1 and CDR2: SGDLS and YYNGEE. The CDR3 consists of 14 residues. Deletions cut 0 bases from V and 3 bases from J, with 9 bases between. The CDR3 loop is CASSVGQADTEAFF. In nucleotides, the CDR3 is TGTGCCAGCAGCGTAGGGCAGGCGGACACTGAAGCTTTCTTT.

This clonotype was counted at least ten times. The chain joins TRBV6-1 to TRBJ2-1, with D possibly TRBD1 on 6 matching bases. The CDR3 has 14 residues. The V and J ends lost 5 bases and 4 bases respectively, with 12 bases between them. Germline V gene data show CDR1 as MNHNS and CDR2 as SASEGT. The CDR3 region has the DNA TGTGCCAGCAGTTCAGAACAGGGATACAATGAGCAGTTCTTC. Its protein product is CASSSEQGYNEQFF.

This clonotype occurred a few times. This sequence joins TRBV29-1 and TRBJ1-1; D gene unclear. There are 12 residues in the CDR3. V was pared by 8 bases and J by 11 bases, with 21 bases between. Germline V gene sequence: CDR1 SQVTM, CDR2 ANQGSEA. The DNA of the CDR3 is TGCAGCTCCCTTTTACCCCAAGGGATCGCTTTCTTT. The encoded protein is CSSLLPQGIAFF. The full variable domain, completed using reference TRBV29-1 and TRBJ1-1, is SAVISQKPSRDICQRGTSLTIQCQVDSQVTMMFWYRQQPGQSLTLIATANQGSEATYESGFVIDKFPISRPNLTFSTLTVSNMSPEDSSIYLCSSLLPQGIAFFGQGTRLTVV.

There are many counts of this clonotype. The chain combines TRBV6-1 with TRBJ2-1; 11 bases map to TRBD2. The CDR3 is 14 amino acids. Germline V gene lookup returns CDR1 MNHNS and CDR2 SASEGT. V lost 5 bases to trimming and J lost 7 bases; unmatched junction nucleotides: 4. CDR3 sequence (DNA): TGTGCCAGCAGTAAACTAGCGGGAGCAAATGAGCAGTTCTTC. Protein product: CASSKLAGANEQFF.

This clonotype was seen repeatedly, ten times or more. The chain is built from TRBV6-1 and TRBJ2-6, with 8 nucleotides matching TRBD1. The CDR3 has 16 residues. Germline CDR1 MNHNS, CDR2 SASEGT. The trim removed 3 bases at V and 2 bases at J, leaving 3 bases unmatched. CDR3 amino acids: CASSDPDRAGANVLTF. The CDR3 DNA is TGTGCCAGCAGTGACCCGGACAGGGCTGGGGCCAACGTCCTGACTTTC.

This rearrangement joins TRBV19 to TRBJ1-1; 7 positions match TRBD1. The CDR3 totals 17 residues. CDR1 and CDR2 from the germline V gene are LNHDA and SQIVND (reference sequence). V lost 5 bases and J lost 0; bases outside the gene matches: 12. The CDR3 loop is CASSPPPQGLMNTEAFF. The CDR3 nucleotides are TGTGCCAGTAGTCCTCCCCCACAGGGGCTCATGAACACTGAAGCTTTCTTT.

Many counts were recorded for this clonotype. This rearrangement joins TRBV29-1 to TRBJ1-2; 11 bases fit TRBD1. The length of the CDR3 is 15 residues. With V trimmed by 1 base and J by 3 bases, 4 bases remained unmatched. CDR1 SQVTM and CDR2 ANQGSEA come from the germline V gene. DNA of the CDR3: TGCAGCGTTGAAGGCCTGGGACAGGGGGACTATGGCTACACCTTC. Protein: CSVEGLGQGDYGYTF.

This clonotype was seen a few times. This rearrangement joins TRBV20-1 to TRBJ2-7, with 7 bases matching TRBD1. This CDR3 contains 16 residues. V shed 2 bases, J shed 4 bases, and the junction held 14 bases outside the gene matches. Germline V gives CDR1 DFQATT, CDR2 SNEGSKA (reference sequence). The CDR3 protein is CSARTLRQGTGYEQYF. CDR3 nucleotides: TGCAGTGCTAGAACCCTCAGACAGGGTACAGGGTACGAGCAGTACTTC.

The chain couples TRBV19 to TRBJ2-1; 8 bases fit TRBD2. The CDR3 extends over 15 amino acids. The V and J ends lost 2 bases and 7 bases, in that order; junction bases with no gene match: 7. Germline V gene sequence: CDR1 LNHDA, CDR2 SQIVND (reference sequence). DNA for the CDR3: TGTGCCAGTAGTATAACGTTAGCGGGATTGAATGAGCAGTTCTTC. Amino acid sequence: CASSITLAGLNEQFF.

This clonotype was counted ten times or more. CDR3 bases: TGTGCCACCAGCAGTCGAGCAAACACTGAAGCTTTCTTT. Translating it yields CATSSRANTEAFF. This rearrangement joins TRBV15 to TRBJ1-1; D is undetermined. The germline CDR1 and CDR2 sequences are LNHNV and YYDKDF (reference sequence). Trimming cost V 3 bases and J 2 bases, with 7 bases left between them. This CDR3 contains 13 residues.

This sequence joins TRBV6-6 and TRBJ2-5; the D gene is possibly TRBD2 (5 bases). The CDR3 contains 15 residues. Germline V lookup: CDR1 MNHNY, CDR2 SVGAGI (reference sequence). V lost 0 bases, J lost 1 base, and 9 bases lay in between. DNA of the CDR3: TGTGCCAGCAGTTACTCGTACGGGATCCAAGAGACCCAGTACTTC. Its translation is CASSYSYGIQETQYF.

V gene TRBV30 combines with J gene TRBJ2-7; D is perhaps TRBD2 (5 bases). CDR1 and CDR2 from the germline V gene are GTSNPN and SVGIG (reference sequence). V gave up 2 bases and J gave up 9 bases, with 17 bases separating them. CDR3 length: 13 amino acids. CDR3 amino acids: CAWSFYRGEGQYF. The DNA of the CDR3 is TGTGCCTGGAGTTTCTACCGGGGAGAAGGGCAGTACTTC.